This T cell receptor delta chain comes out of a study of γδ T cells in repeated Plasmodium falciparum infection. Study as a whole: Donors were malaria-exposed Malian children or age- and gender-matched Australian children. Findings and caveats of the study: Many TCRgamma sequences overlapped between individuals in stable Vgamma9/Vdelta2+ repertoires. The Malian cohort came from a small rural village of predominantly one ethnic group.

The CDR3 is 17 residues long. CDR1 and CDR2 from the germline V gene are TSWWSYY and QGS. In its sample, this clone was seen a few times. The antigen is unknown. A read error likely explains why the TCRdb protein, taken from a much larger clone, differs from this DNA's translation at residue 3; the protein shown is translated from the DNA. TCRdb re-processed the multiplex PCR reads using CATT. The table records around 86,000 delta-chain clones, more than 1.4% of them present only once. Bulk repertoires came from Vgamma9/Vdelta2+ or Vdelta2-negative gammadelta T cells flow-sorted from PBMC. The source of this sequence is a pool of human donors (malaria-infected and uninfected, not separated). The sample was gamma-delta T cells from blood. The chain joins TRDV1 to TRDJ1; 9 nucleotides agree with TRDD3. The CDR3 nucleotides are TGTGCTTTTGGGGAAATCCCTTCCTTTACTGGGGGAGCCAAACTCATCTTT. Translated, it gives CAFGEIPSFTGGAKLIF.